This passage covers 8 T cell receptor beta chains from one sample sequenced in a study of cytomegalovirus exposure and HLA in healthy donors. The PCR ran on 60 Vbeta and 13 Jbeta primers. Profiling relied on immunoSEQ multiplex PCR, and the TCRdb table lists in-frame clones only, not all of them. The sample has around 90,000 clones, about four fifths seen once. The sample taken for sequencing was PBMCs. These receptors all stem from a man aged 30 to 39 in good health and CMV-seronegative.

The chain employs TRBV11-3 and TRBJ2-5, with a weak D call TRBD1 (6 bases). This CDR3 is built from 13 residues. Trimming took 5 bases from V and 5 from J, leaving 12 bases between them. CDR1 is SGHNT, CDR2 YENEEA, per germline. CDR3 DNA sequence: TGTGCCAGCAGCGACGACAGGCGGGAGACCCAGTACTTC. This codes for CASSDDRRETQYF. Looking up the rest from reference TRBV11-3 and TRBJ2-5 gives the full variable domain: EAGVVQSPRYKIIEKKQPVAFWCNPISGHNTLYWYLQNLGQGPELLIRYENEEAVDDSQLPKDRFSAERLKGVDSTLKIQPAELGDSAVYLCASSDDRRETQYFGPGTRLLVL.

The genes are TRBV25-1 and TRBJ1-2; D is ambiguous. CDR1 is MGHDK and CDR2 is SYGVNS in the germline V gene. There are 13 residues in the CDR3. V was clipped by 3 bases and J by 4 bases, with 9 bases between them. DNA for the CDR3: TGTGCCAGCAGTGAGAACCCACTCTATGGCTACACCTTC. Protein sequence: CASSENPLYGYTF.

This clone was counted once. Germline is not matched at one junction end, which may reflect a read error. The gene calls are TRBV10-2 and TRBJ1-2; 7 bases align to TRBD1. Per germline, CDR1 WSHSY and CDR2 SAAADI. The CDR3 consists of 11 residues. The CDR3 loop reads CASTDGTAAWF. The CDR3, as DNA: TGCGCCAGCACGGACGGGACAGCGGCGTGGTTC.

This clone was seen more than once but under ten times. The chain recombines TRBV5-6 with TRBJ2-1, with D possibly being TRBD1 (5 bases). Germline CDR1 is SGHDT and CDR2 is YYEEEE. V was cut by 2 bases and J by 10 bases, with 13 bases left in between. CDR3 size: 13 residues. The CDR3 protein is CASSLGAGREQFF. CDR3 nucleotides: TGTGCCAGCAGCTTAGGAGCAGGGCGGGAGCAGTTCTTC.

The chain employs TRBV10-1 and TRBJ1-1; no definite D call. Germline lookup yields CDR1 WNHNN and CDR2 SYGVQD (reference sequence). The V gene lost 6 bases and the J gene lost 5 bases, with 10 bases spanning the gap. The CDR3 totals 12 residues. CDR3 DNA sequence: TGCGCCAGCAGGGGAGTAAGGACTGAAGCTTTCTTT. Translation gives CASRGVRTEAFF.

This sequence joins TRBV5-1 and TRBJ2-7, with D hard to call. V dropped 7 bases and J dropped 2 bases, with 19 bases sitting between them. Germline V CDR1 and CDR2: SGHRS, YFSETQ. This CDR3 is built from 15 residues. CDR3 sequence (DNA): TGCGCCAGCCGGAGATTGGCCGAGAGAGCCTACGAGCAGTACTTC. Protein: CASRRLAERAYEQYF. Full variable domain (missing parts from reference TRBV5-1 and TRBJ2-7): KAGVTQTPRYLIKTRGQQVTLSCSPISGHRSVSWYQQTPGQGLQFLFEYFSETQRNKGNFPGRFSGRQFSNSRSEMNVSTLELGDSALYLCASRRLAERAYEQYFGPGTRLTVT.

The sample holds a few counts of this clone. The rearrangement uses TRBV2 and TRBJ1-5; D gene ambiguous. There are 15 residues in the CDR3. With 7 bases removed from V and 2 bases from J, the gap between germline ends came to 15 bases. Looked up from germline, CDR1 is SNHLY and CDR2 is FYNNEI. The CDR3 DNA reads TGTGCCAGCACTAGGGAGTTGCAGGGCAATCAGCCCCAGCATTTT. Its translation is CASTRELQGNQPQHF.

The chain is built from TRBV30 and TRBJ1-2, with unresolved D. The germline V gene has CDR1 GTSNPN and CDR2 SVGIG (reference sequence). V lost 2 bases and J 6 bases, leaving 4 bases between the germline ends. There are 10 residues in the CDR3. Here the CDR3 reads CAWSPDGYTF. DNA of the CDR3: TGTGCCTGGAGTCCCGATGGCTACACCTTC.